Below, 21 T cell receptor beta chains from the same sample are listed, as sequenced in a study of human T cells and chemical hapten exposure. TCRdb used MiXCR to reprocess the RACE reads, holding one entry per CDR3 protein. The table includes over 70,000 distinct CDR3 sequences, more than 9% detected once. Time point reported: patch test 2, 6 weeks after DPC sensitization. Noted treatment: therapeutic diphenylcyclopropenone sensitization with weekly scalp DPC. The specimen comprised whole blood, sampled in connection with sensitization to the hapten diphenylcyclopropenone (DPC). The receptors were gathered from a young man with alopecia areata. Some clones in this sample may be carry-over from other donors' samples.

This clonotype was observed a handful of times. The chain couples TRBV20-1 to TRBJ2-7; tentative D call: TRBD1 (5 bases). With 3 bases removed from V and 0 bases from J, the gap between germline ends came to 12 bases. This CDR3 is built from 14 residues. Per the germline V gene, CDR1 is DFQATT and CDR2 is SNEGSKA (reference sequence). CDR3 sequence (DNA): TGCAGTGCTAGCAGGGTCCCGAGCTCCTACGAGCAGTACTTC. Amino acid sequence: CSASRVPSSYEQYF.

The rearrangement joins TRBV20-1 to TRBJ2-1, with 10 bases fitting TRBD2. The CDR3 sequence is 12 residues long. V lost 6 bases, J lost 9 bases, and 5 bases stayed unmatched. Germline V gene lookup returns CDR1 DFQATT and CDR2 SNEGSKA (reference sequence). DNA for the CDR3: TGCAGTGCAAACGGACTAGCGGCTGAGCAGTTCTTC. Its translation: CSANGLAAEQFF.

This clonotype has just a few counts. The rearrangement joins TRBV5-5 to TRBJ1-5; no clear D. This CDR3 is 14 amino acids long. Trimming removed 0 bases at V and 5 bases at J, with 9 bases between. Germline V lookup: CDR1 SGHKS, CDR2 YYEKEE (reference sequence). CDR3 region: CASSLVRAHQPQHF. CDR3 bases: TGTGCCAGCAGCTTGGTTAGGGCCCATCAGCCCCAGCATTTT.

The chain carries TRBV5-4 and TRBJ1-2; tentative D call: TRBD1 (5 bases). This CDR3 region has 15 residues. The germline V and J ends were trimmed by 3 bases and 8 bases, with 20 bases remaining between them. Germline V CDR1 and CDR2: SGHNT, YYREEE (reference sequence). The CDR3 loop reads CASSWNPRGSSGYTF. In DNA, the CDR3 is TGTGCCAGCAGCTGGAACCCTCGGGGCTCCAGCGGCTACACCTTC.

This clonotype was seen a few times. The chain combines TRBV27 with TRBJ1-1; 8 nucleotides agree with TRBD1. This CDR3 has 15 amino acids. Trimming removed 3 bases from V and 0 bases from J; junction bases left unmatched: 3. The V gene's germline CDR1 is MNHEY and CDR2 SMNVEV (reference sequence). This CDR3 is CASSFDRGVNTEAFF. The CDR3 DNA reads TGTGCCAGCAGTTTCGACAGGGGAGTGAACACTGAAGCTTTCTTT.

This clonotype was seen repeatedly, ten times or more. V usage is TRBV10-2 and J usage is TRBJ1-2; the match to TRBD1 covers 7 bases. Germline CDR1 WSHSY, CDR2 SAAADI. This CDR3 contains 13 residues. The ends lost 2 bases at V and 4 bases at J; junction bases unmatched: 1. The CDR3 nucleotides read TGCGCCAGCAGTGAGAGGACAGGCTATGGCTACACCTTC. Translated: CASSERTGYGYTF.

At least ten counts were recorded for this clonotype. The rearrangement links TRBV2 to TRBJ1-5, with TRBD1 identical over 12 bases. The CDR3 has 17 amino acids. CDR1 SNHLY and CDR2 FYNNEI come from the germline V gene. The ends lost 3 bases at V and 9 bases at J; junction bases unmatched: 12. The CDR3 protein is CASSEGDRGRNDRPQHF. The DNA for the CDR3 is TGTGCCAGCAGTGAGGGGGACAGGGGGCGAAATGACCGGCCCCAGCATTTT.

The CDR3 region has the DNA TGTGCCAGCAGCTTAGTACTAGCGGGGGCCTACAATGAGCAGTTCTTC. Its protein is CASSLVLAGAYNEQFF. The chain couples TRBV7-2 to TRBJ2-1; 11 nucleotides agree with TRBD2. CDR3 size: 16 residues. V lost 1 base to trimming and J lost 2 bases; unmatched junction nucleotides: 1. Germline V lookup: CDR1 SGHTA, CDR2 FQGNSA.

V is TRBV19 and J is TRBJ2-2; tentatively, D is TRBD2 (5 bases). The length of the CDR3 is 14 residues. Germline V gene lookup returns CDR1 LNHDA and CDR2 SQIVND (reference sequence). Trimming took 5 bases from V and 6 from J, leaving 13 bases between them. CDR3 DNA: TGTGCCAGTAGTCCCGATCGGGGAGCCGGGGAGCTGTTTTTT. Translation gives CASSPDRGAGELFF.

This clonotype has a handful of counts. CDR3 sequence (DNA): TGTGCCAGCTCGCCGTGGCGGACAGGGGATAGCAATCAGCCCCAGCATTTT. Protein sequence: CASSPWRTGDSNQPQHF. The rearrangement joins TRBV18 to TRBJ1-5; 9 bases line up with TRBD1. V lost 6 bases to trimming and J lost 0 bases; unmatched junction nucleotides: 9. There are 17 residues in the CDR3. Germline assignment: CDR1 KGHSH and CDR2 LQKENI. Drawing the rest from reference TRBV18 and TRBJ1-5, the complete variable domain is NAGVMQNPRHLVRRRGQEARLRCSPMKGHSHVYWYRQLPEEGLKFMVYLQKENIIDESGMPKERFSAEFPKEGPSILRIQQVVRGDSAAYFCASSPWRTGDSNQPQHFGDGTRLSIL.

This clonotype was detected a few times. This chain joins TRBV6-1 and TRBJ2-7; no clear D. V lost 3 bases and J lost 3, with 6 bases in between. In germline, CDR1 is MNHNS, CDR2 SASEGT. There are 12 residues in the CDR3. The CDR3 sequence: CASSEGNYEQYV. In DNA form, the CDR3 reads TGTGCCAGCAGTGAGGGAAACTACGAGCAGTACGTC.

In this sample, this clonotype turned up a few times. This chain connects TRBV7-2 to TRBJ2-5, with D possibly TRBD2 on 6 matching bases. This CDR3 region has 16 residues. The V and J ends lost 0 bases and 2 bases respectively, with 13 bases between them. The V gene's germline CDR1 is SGHTA and CDR2 FQGNSA. The CDR3 protein is CASSLARGLHQETQYF. The CDR3, as DNA: TGTGCCAGCAGCTTAGCGCGGGGACTCCATCAAGAGACCCAGTACTTC.

The genes are TRBV3-1 and TRBJ1-6, with D possibly being TRBD1 (5 bases). CDR1 is LGHDT, CDR2 YNNKEL, per germline (reference sequence). Trimming took 1 base from V and 10 from J, leaving 14 bases between them. This CDR3 spans 15 amino acids. CDR3 in DNA: TGTGCCAGCAGCCAAGGTCCAGGGATGGGGTCACCCCTCCACTTT. It specifies CASSQGPGMGSPLHF.

The CDR3 is CASSFIPGQVFGNTIYF. CDR3 bases: TGTGCCAGCAGTTTTATCCCAGGTCAAGTTTTTGGAAACACCATATATTTT. The chain recombines TRBV28 with TRBJ1-3; D is uncertain. V lost 3 bases, J lost 3 bases, and 18 bases lay in between. Germline lookup yields CDR1 MDHEN and CDR2 SYDVKM. The CDR3 is 17 residues long.

This clonotype has just a few counts. Written as DNA, the CDR3 is TGTGCCAGCAGTTTTTCACAGGGCATCAATCAGCCCCAGCATTTT. This encodes CASSFSQGINQPQHF. The chain carries TRBV27 and TRBJ1-5, with a possible D match to TRBD1 (6 bases). This CDR3 has 15 amino acids. The V gene lost 3 bases and the J gene lost 3 bases, with 12 bases spanning the gap. From germline, CDR1 is MNHEY and CDR2 SMNVEV (reference sequence).

This clonotype was found a few times. The genes are TRBV7-9 and TRBJ2-5, with 13 bases fitting TRBD2. CDR1 and CDR2 (germline): SEHNR, FQNEAQ (reference sequence). CDR3 length: 16 residues. The V gene end was trimmed by 5 bases and the J gene end by 7 bases; junction bases not matched to a gene: 10. CDR3 in DNA: TGTGCCAGCAGCCAGACTAGCGGGGGGCTGTTAAGGACCCAGTACTTC. Protein sequence: CASSQTSGGLLRTQYF. Full variable domain (remainder filled in from reference TRBV7-9 and TRBJ2-5): DTGVSQNPRHKITKRGQNVTFRCDPISEHNRLYWYRQTLGQGPEFLTYFQNEAQLEKSRLLSDRFSAERPKGSFSTLEIQRTEQGDSAMYLCASSQTSGGLLRTQYFGPGTRLLVL.

The V and J genes are TRBV19 and TRBJ2-1; perhaps TRBD2 as D (6 bases). V lost 0 bases and J 8 bases, leaving 8 bases between the germline ends. Germline values: CDR1 LNHDA, CDR2 SQIVND (reference sequence). CDR3 length: 13 residues. The CDR3 sequence is CASSIEGGYEQFF. Here the CDR3 DNA reads TGTGCCAGTAGTATAGAGGGAGGTTATGAGCAGTTCTTC.

In its sample, this clonotype was seen a few times. This chain joins TRBV9 and TRBJ2-1; D perhaps matches TRBD2 (6 bases). The germline CDR1 and CDR2 sequences are SGDLS and YYNGEE. The CDR3 has 15 amino acids. V lost 3 bases, J lost 2 bases, and 12 bases lay in between. This CDR3 reads CASSDSWGAYNEQFF. For the CDR3, the DNA is TGTGCCAGCAGCGATAGCTGGGGGGCCTACAATGAGCAGTTCTTC.

This clonotype was counted only a few times. J is TRBJ1-1 and V is TRBV5-6, with 8 nucleotides matching TRBD1. The junction had 20 bases not matched to a gene; V was cut back by 4 bases and J by 6 bases. Germline CDR1 SGHDT, CDR2 YYEEEE. The CDR3 length is 18 residues. The CDR3 DNA reads TGTGCCAGCAGCATCCCAGGGGGCGAAGGGATAATTGACGCTGAAGCTTTCTTT. This codes for CASSIPGGEGIIDAEAFF. The full variable domain, with the rest looked up from reference TRBV5-6 and TRBJ1-1, is DAGVTQSPTHLIKTRGQQVTLRCSPKSGHDTVSWYQQALGQGPQFIFQYYEEEERQRGNFPDRFSGHQFPNYSSELNVNALLLGDSALYLCASSIPGGEGIIDAEAFFGQGTRLTVV.

The rearrangement joins TRBV6-5 to TRBJ2-2, with D possibly TRBD2 on 6 matching bases. Germline V gene sequence: CDR1 MNHEY, CDR2 SVGAGI. This CDR3 has 17 residues. With 0 bases removed from V and 4 bases from J, the gap between germline ends came to 15 bases. CDR3: CASSYSGLRRGTGELFF. The DNA for the CDR3 is TGTGCCAGCAGTTACTCGGGACTCCGGAGGGGCACCGGGGAGCTGTTTTTT.

This clonotype was counted many times. V usage is TRBV7-2 and J usage is TRBJ2-1; perhaps TRBD1 as D (6 bases). Trimming removed 5 bases at V and 10 bases at J, with 12 bases between. Per the germline V gene, CDR1 is SGHTA and CDR2 is FQGNSA. The CDR3 runs 12 residues. CDR3 amino acids: CASSPLQGEQFF. CDR3 DNA sequence: TGTGCCAGCAGCCCCCTCCAGGGGGAGCAGTTCTTC.